The rows below give T cell receptor beta chains drawn from one sample of a study of shared clonotypes between healthy human individuals. Produced via immunoSEQ multiplex PCR; TCRdb's table is partial and in-frame only. The sample lists hundreds of thousands of clones, approximately 73% occurring once. Sequenced sample: memory CD4+ T cells sorted from blood. These receptors were obtained from a woman aged 25 to 45 in good health. CDR3s include the opening cysteine and the closing phenylalanine or tryptophan. D genes are given only for firm matches. Size is omitted from some rows. Given values are once, few, many or a class for expanded clones.

V: TRBV2
size: NA
J: TRBJ2-2
D: NA
CDR3: CASSVVSAYTGELFF

V: TRBV10-2
size: NA
J: TRBJ2-7
D: NA
CDR3: CASSGAYEQYF

V: TRBV5-6
size: once
J: TRBJ2-1
D: NA
CDR3: CASSFLGAFYNEQFF

V: TRBV5-1
size: NA
J: TRBJ1-4
D: TRBD1
CDR3: CASSFLEGQGGEKLFF

V: TRBV19
size: NA
J: TRBJ1-2
D: NA
CDR3: CASSPPLRGAFSYGYTF

V: TRBV19
size: NA
J: TRBJ2-7
D: TRBD1
CDR3: CASSRWTGGSSEQYF

V: TRBV5-1
size: NA
J: NA
D: NA
CDR3: CASSFGPLREQYF

V: TRBV28
size: NA
J: TRBJ1-5
D: TRBD1
CDR3: CASGTGGQPQHF

V: TRBV5-4
size: NA
J: TRBJ2-3
D: TRBD2
CDR3: CASSSGTSGKWDTQYF

V: TRBV7-2
size: NA
J: TRBJ2-7
D: NA
CDR3: CASSLPLGGWQYF

V: TRBV28
size: NA
J: TRBJ1-4
D: NA
CDR3: CASRPTGWDEKLFF

V: TRBV4-1
size: few
J: TRBJ2-5
D: NA
CDR3: CASSQVLEFQETQYF

V: TRBV5-1
size: once
J: TRBJ2-7
D: NA
CDR3: CASSLGYGGEQYF

V: TRBV5-1
size: NA
J: TRBJ2-3
D: TRBD2
CDR3: CASSLSGSLPGVSDTQYF

V: TRBV7-8
size: NA
J: TRBJ1-5
D: NA
CDR3: CASSLGHNQPQHF

V: TRBV7-2
size: few
J: TRBJ2-1
D: TRBD2
CDR3: CASSFIRTRLGNEQFF

V: TRBV18
size: NA
J: TRBJ1-2
D: TRBD1
CDR3: CASSPVQGAGFDGYTF

V: TRBV5-4
size: NA
J: TRBJ2-1
D: NA
CDR3: CASSLALAVYNEQFF

V: TRBV19
size: NA
J: TRBJ1-2
D: NA
CDR3: CASSMLFGGLRVNGYTF

V: TRBV7-2
size: NA
J: TRBJ2-1
D: NA
CDR3: CASSTRFTPDEQFF

V: TRBV4-2
size: NA
J: TRBJ1-2
D: NA
CDR3: CASSGLGQKSNYGYTF

V: TRBV2
size: NA
J: TRBJ2-7
D: TRBD1
CDR3: CASRETGDTYEQYF

V: TRBV19
size: once
J: TRBJ2-3
D: TRBD2
CDR3: CASSNRLAGISTDTQYF

V: TRBV6-1
size: many
J: TRBJ1-1
D: NA
CDR3: CASSVGGFTEAFF

V: TRBV7-3
size: NA
J: TRBJ2-1
D: NA
CDR3: CASSPTLLSSYNEQFF

V: TRBV5-1
size: NA
J: TRBJ2-3
D: TRBD2
CDR3: CASSPTLTSGSIDTQYF

V: TRBV7-9
size: NA
J: TRBJ1-1
D: NA
CDR3: CASGTANTEAFF

V: TRBV23-1
size: NA
J: TRBJ2-7
D: NA
CDR3: CASSQRIHQGRAYEQYF

V: TRBV4-1
size: NA
J: TRBJ2-3
D: TRBD2
CDR3: CASSPIAGVADTQYF

V: TRBV10-3
size: NA
J: TRBJ2-3
D: NA
CDR3: CAISATETTDTQYF

V: TRBV5-6
size: NA
J: TRBJ2-2
D: TRBD1
CDR3: CASSLGTGTGWTGELFF

V: TRBV27
size: few
J: TRBJ2-7
D: NA
CDR3: CASSLYPLDSYEQYF

V: TRBV27
size: once
J: TRBJ1-2
D: NA
CDR3: CASGPSLTPEGTYGYTF

V: TRBV28
size: NA
J: TRBJ1-4
D: NA
CDR3: CASSSDRMGATNEKLFF

V: TRBV5-6
size: NA
J: TRBJ2-3
D: NA
CDR3: CASSAMGLNTDTQYF

V: TRBV5-5
size: once
J: TRBJ2-7
D: NA
CDR3: CASSQLGENIPYEQYF

V: TRBV5-1
size: many
J: TRBJ2-3
D: TRBD1
CDR3: CASSLRGRGTDTQYF

V: TRBV9
size: NA
J: TRBJ1-2
D: NA
CDR3: CASSLGPPYYGYTF

V: TRBV5-4
size: NA
J: TRBJ1-4
D: TRBD1
CDR3: CASSFGQGPNEKLFF

V: TRBV5-1
size: few
J: TRBJ2-1
D: TRBD2
CDR3: CASSYTSGRATYNEQFF

V: TRBV5-1
size: NA
J: TRBJ2-7
D: NA
CDR3: CASSLVSGSEQYF

V: TRBV7-2
size: few
J: TRBJ2-3
D: NA
CDR3: CASSFPRAGDTQYF

V: TRBV29-1
size: NA
J: TRBJ1-2
D: NA
CDR3: CSVDEGRTLYGYTF

V: TRBV6-6
size: many
J: TRBJ2-2
D: NA
CDR3: CASSYLQGPGELFF

V: TRBV7-6
size: once
J: TRBJ2-7
D: NA
CDR3: CASSLADSYEQYF

V: TRBV4-1
size: NA
J: TRBJ1-2
D: NA
CDR3: CASSQDAAVGGYTF

V: TRBV6-5
size: NA
J: TRBJ1-1
D: TRBD1
CDR3: CASRRGEGTEAFF

V: TRBV25-1
size: few
J: TRBJ2-1
D: TRBD1
CDR3: CATWGGTGLVTEQFF

V: TRBV19
size: many
J: TRBJ1-5
D: TRBD1
CDR3: CASSARQGVGNQPQHF

V: TRBV2
size: NA
J: TRBJ1-5
D: NA
CDR3: CASRGPSYSNQPQHF

V: TRBV2
size: NA
J: TRBJ2-7
D: NA
CDR3: CASSEVSPVYGLHYEQYF

V: TRBV7-9
size: NA
J: TRBJ2-3
D: NA
CDR3: CASSLADTQYF

V: TRBV6-5
size: few
J: TRBJ2-7
D: NA
CDR3: CASSSDSRSYEQYF

V: TRBV11-2
size: once
J: TRBJ2-7
D: NA
CDR3: CASSLIGGEPPVEQYF

V: TRBV9
size: NA
J: TRBJ2-5
D: TRBD2
CDR3: CASSSRTGGEETQYF